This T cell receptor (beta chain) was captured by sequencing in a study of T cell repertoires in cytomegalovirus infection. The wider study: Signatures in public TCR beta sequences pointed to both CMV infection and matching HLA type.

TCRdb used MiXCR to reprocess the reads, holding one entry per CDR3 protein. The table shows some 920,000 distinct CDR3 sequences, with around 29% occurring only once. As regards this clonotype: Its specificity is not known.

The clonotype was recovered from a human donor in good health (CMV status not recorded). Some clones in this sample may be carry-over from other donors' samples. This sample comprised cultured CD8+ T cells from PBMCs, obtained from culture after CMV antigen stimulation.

DNA of the CDR3: TGTGCCAGCAGCCAGAACAGGGGGCACGAGCAGTACGTC. This translates into CASSQNRGHEQYV. The rearrangement links TRBV4-2 to TRBJ2-7; 9 bases agree with TRBD1. J was trimmed by 5 bases and V by 3 bases; bases with no gene match: 2. Germline V gives CDR1 LGHNA, CDR2 YNFKEQ. The CDR3 totals 13 residues.